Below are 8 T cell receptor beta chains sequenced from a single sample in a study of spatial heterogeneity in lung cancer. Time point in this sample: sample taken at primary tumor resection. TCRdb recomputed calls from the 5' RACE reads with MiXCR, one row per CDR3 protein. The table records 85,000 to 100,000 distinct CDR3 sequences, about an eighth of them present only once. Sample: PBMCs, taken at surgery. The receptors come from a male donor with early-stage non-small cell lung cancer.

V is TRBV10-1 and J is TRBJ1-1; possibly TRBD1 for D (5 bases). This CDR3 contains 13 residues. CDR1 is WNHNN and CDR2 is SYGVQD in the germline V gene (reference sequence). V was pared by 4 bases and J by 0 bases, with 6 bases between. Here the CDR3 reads CASSVGLNTEAFF. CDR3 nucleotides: TGCGCCAGCAGTGTGGGACTGAACACTGAAGCTTTCTTT.

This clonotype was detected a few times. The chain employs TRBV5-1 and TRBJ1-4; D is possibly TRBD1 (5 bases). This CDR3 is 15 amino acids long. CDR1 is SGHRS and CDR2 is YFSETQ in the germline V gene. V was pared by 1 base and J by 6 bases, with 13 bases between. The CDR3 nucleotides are TGCGCCAGCAGCTTGCTAGGGGTTCCGGATGAAAAACTGTTTTTT. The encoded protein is CASSLLGVPDEKLFF.

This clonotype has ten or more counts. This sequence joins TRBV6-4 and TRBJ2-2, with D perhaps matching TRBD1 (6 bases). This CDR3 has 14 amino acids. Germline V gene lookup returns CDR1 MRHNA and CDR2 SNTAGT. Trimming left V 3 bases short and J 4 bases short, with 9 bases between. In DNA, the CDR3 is TGTGCCAGCAGTGAAGGGGGTAGCACCGGGGAGCTGTTTTTT. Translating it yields CASSEGGSTGELFF.

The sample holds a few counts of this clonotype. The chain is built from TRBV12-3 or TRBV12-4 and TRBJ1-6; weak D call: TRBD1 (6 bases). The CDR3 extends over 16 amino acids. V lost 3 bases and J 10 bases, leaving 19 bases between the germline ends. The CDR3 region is CASSLRGGARSSPLHF. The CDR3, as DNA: TGTGCCAGCAGTTTGCGAGGGGGGGCTCGGAGCTCACCCCTCCACTTT.

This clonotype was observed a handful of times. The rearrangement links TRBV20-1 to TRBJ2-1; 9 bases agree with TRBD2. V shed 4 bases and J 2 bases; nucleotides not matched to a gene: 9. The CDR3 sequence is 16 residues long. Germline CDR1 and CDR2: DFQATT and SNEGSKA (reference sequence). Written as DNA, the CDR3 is TGCAGTGCTAAGACTAGCGCGGGGGGGGCCTACAATGAGCAGTTCTTC. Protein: CSAKTSAGGAYNEQFF.

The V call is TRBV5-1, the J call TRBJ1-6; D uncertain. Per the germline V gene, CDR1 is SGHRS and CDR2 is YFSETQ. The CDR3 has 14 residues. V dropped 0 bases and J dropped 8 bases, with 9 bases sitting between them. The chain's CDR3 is CASSLEQSYSPLHF. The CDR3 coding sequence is TGCGCCAGCAGCTTGGAACAGTCTTATTCACCCCTCCACTTT.

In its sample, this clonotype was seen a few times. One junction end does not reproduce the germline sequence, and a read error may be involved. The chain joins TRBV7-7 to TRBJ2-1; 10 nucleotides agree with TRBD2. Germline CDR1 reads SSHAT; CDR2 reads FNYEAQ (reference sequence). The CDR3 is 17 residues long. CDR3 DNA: TGTGCTAGCAGCTTATCGGGTAGCGGGAGGTATTACAATGAGCAGTTCTTC. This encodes CASSLSGSGRYYNEQFF. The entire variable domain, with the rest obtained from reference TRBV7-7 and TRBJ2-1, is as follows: GAGVSQSPRYKVTKRGQDVTLRCDPISSHATLYWYQQALGQGPEFLTYFNYEAQPDKSGLPSDRFSAERPEGSISTLTIQRTEQRDSAMYRCASSLSGSGRYYNEQFFGPGTRLTVL.

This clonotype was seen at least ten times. The CDR3, as DNA: TGCGCCAGCGTTGTGGAAAATGAGCAGTTCTTC. Translating gives CASVVENEQFF. This sequence joins TRBV5-1 and TRBJ2-1; D remains unclear. CDR1 and CDR2 (germline): SGHRS, YFSETQ. There are 11 residues in the CDR3. Trimming cost V 7 bases and J 7 bases, with 9 bases left between them.